This T cell receptor beta chain emerged from a study of T-cell reconstitution after alpha-beta-depleted transplantation in children. This clonotype was picked up many times. The library targeted TCRbeta and was prepared with unique molecular identifiers. One entry per CDR3 protein, called by TCRdb with MiXCR from the PCR reads. The profile shows about 120,000 distinct CDR3 sequences, around 10% of them singletons. V lost 5 bases and J lost 0; bases outside the gene matches: 2. This CDR3 is built from 13 residues. Germline V gene data show CDR1 as DFQATT and CDR2 as SNEGSKA (reference sequence). The receptor was derived from a human donor who donated a stem cell graft to a child with acute lymphoblastic leukemia. This chain joins TRBV20-1 and TRBJ1-2; 8 positions match TRBD1. The specimen was PBMCs from the stem cell graft donor, collected from the stem cell graft. The CDR3 DNA is TGCAGTGCTGGGACAGGCTCTAACTATGGCTACACCTTC. Translating it yields CSAGTGSNYGYTF.